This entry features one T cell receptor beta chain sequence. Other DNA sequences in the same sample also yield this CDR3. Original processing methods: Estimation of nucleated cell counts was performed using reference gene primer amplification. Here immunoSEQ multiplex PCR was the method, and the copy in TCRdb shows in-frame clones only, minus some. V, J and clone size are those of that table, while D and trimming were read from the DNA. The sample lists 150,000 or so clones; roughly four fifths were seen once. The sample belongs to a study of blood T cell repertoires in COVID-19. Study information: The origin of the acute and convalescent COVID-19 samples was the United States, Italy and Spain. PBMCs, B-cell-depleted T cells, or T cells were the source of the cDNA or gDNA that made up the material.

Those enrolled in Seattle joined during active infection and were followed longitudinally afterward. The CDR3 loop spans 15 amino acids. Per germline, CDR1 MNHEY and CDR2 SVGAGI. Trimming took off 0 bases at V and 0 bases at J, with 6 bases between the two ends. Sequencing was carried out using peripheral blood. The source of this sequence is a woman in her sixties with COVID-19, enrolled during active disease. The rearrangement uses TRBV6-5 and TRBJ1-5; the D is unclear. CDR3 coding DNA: TGTGCCAGCAGTTACTCAGCTTATAGCAATCAGCCCCAGCATTTT. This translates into CASSYSAYSNQPQHF.